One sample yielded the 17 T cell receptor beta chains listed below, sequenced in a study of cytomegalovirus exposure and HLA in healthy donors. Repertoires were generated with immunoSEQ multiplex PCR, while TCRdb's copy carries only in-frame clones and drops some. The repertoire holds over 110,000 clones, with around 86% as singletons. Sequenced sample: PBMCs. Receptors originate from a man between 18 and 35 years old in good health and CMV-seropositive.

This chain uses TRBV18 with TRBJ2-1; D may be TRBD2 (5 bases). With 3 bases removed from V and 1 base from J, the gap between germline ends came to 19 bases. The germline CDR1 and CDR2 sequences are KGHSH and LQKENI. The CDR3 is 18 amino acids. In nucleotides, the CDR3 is TGTGCCAGCTCACCGCCGCTTCTTGAGCGGAGGTCCTACAATGAGCAGTTCTTC. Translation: CASSPPLLERRSYNEQFF.

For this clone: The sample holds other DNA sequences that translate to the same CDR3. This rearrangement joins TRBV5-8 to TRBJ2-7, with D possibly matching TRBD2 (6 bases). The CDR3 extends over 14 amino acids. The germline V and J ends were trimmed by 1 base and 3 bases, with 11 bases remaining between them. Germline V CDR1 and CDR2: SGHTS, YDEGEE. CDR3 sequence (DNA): TGTGCCAGCAGCTTGCGCGGGACTGACTACGAGCAGTACTTC. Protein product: CASSLRGTDYEQYF.

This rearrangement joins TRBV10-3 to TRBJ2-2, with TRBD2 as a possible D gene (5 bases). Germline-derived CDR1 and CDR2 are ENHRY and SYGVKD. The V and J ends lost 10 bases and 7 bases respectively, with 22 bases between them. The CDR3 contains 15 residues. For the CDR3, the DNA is TGTGCCAGCACTCCAAGGACTCCGGCAGGCGGGGAGCTGTTTTTT. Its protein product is CASTPRTPAGGELFF.

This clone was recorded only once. CDR3 in DNA: TGTGCCAGCAGTTACTTGACAGGGTTTCAGCCCCAGCATTTT. It is translated as CASSYLTGFQPQHF. The chain joins TRBV6-6 to TRBJ1-5; 7 positions agree with TRBD1. The V and J ends lost 1 base and 6 bases, in that order; junction bases with no gene match: 3. Germline CDR1 and CDR2: MNHNY and SVGAGI (reference sequence). The length of the CDR3 is 14 residues.

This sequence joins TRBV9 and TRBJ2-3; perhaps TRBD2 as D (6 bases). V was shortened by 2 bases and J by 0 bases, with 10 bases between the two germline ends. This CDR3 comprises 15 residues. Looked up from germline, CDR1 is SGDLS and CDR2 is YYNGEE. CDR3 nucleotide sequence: TGTGCCAGCAGCGTCGGAGGGTGGAGCACAGATACGCAGTATTTT. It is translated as CASSVGGWSTDTQYF.

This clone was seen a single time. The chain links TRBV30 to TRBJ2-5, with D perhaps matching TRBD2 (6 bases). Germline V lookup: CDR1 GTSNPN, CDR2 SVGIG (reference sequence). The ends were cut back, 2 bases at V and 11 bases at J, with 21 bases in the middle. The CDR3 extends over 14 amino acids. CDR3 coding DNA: TGTGCCTGGAGTCCCGCGGGGTATCGGCGAGAGCAGTACTTC. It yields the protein CAWSPAGYRREQYF.

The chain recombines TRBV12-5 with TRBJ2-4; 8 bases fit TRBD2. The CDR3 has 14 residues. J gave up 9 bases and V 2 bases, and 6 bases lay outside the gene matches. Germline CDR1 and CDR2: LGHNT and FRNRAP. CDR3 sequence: CASGLTGGQGIQYF. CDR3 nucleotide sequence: TGTGCTAGTGGTTTGACGGGAGGGCAGGGCATTCAGTACTTC.

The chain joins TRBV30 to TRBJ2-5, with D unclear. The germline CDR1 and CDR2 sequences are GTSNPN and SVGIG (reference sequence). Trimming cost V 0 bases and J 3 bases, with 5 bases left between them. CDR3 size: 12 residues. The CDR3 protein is CAWSVSEETQYF. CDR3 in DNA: TGTGCCTGGAGTGTCTCAGAAGAGACCCAGTACTTC.

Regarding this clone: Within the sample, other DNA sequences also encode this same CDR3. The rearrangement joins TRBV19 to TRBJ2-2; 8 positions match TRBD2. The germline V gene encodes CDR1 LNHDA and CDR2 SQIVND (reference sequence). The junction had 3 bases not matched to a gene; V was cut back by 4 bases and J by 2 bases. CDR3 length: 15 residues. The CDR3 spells CASSRAGGNTGELFF. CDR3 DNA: TGTGCCAGTAGTAGGGCGGGGGGAAACACCGGGGAGCTGTTTTTT. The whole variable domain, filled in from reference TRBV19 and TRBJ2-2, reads DGGITQSPKYLFRKEGQNVTLSCEQNLNHDAMYWYRQDPGQGLRLIYYSQIVNDFQKGDIAEGYSVSREKKESFPLTVTSAQKNPTAFYLCASSRAGGNTGELFFGEGSRLTVL.

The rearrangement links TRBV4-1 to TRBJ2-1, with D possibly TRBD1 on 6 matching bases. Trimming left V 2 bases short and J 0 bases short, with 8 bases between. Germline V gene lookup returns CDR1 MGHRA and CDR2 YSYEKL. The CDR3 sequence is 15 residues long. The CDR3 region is CASSQRGSSYNEQFF. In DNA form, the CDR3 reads TGCGCCAGCAGCCAAAGGGGGTCCTCCTACAATGAGCAGTTCTTC.

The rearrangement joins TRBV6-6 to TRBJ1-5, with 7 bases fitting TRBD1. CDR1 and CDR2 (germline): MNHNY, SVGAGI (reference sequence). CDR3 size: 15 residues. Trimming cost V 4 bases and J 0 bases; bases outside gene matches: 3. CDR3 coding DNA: TGTGCCAGCAGTTTCGACAGGGATAGCAATCAGCCCCAGCATTTT. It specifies CASSFDRDSNQPQHF.

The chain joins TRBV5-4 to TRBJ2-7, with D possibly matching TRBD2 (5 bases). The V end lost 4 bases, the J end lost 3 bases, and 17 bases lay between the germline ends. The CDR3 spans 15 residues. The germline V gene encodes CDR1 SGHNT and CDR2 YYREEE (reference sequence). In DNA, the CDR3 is TGTGCCAGCAGCCTAGGCAGGACGGGGATCTACGAGCAGTACTTC. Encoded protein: CASSLGRTGIYEQYF.

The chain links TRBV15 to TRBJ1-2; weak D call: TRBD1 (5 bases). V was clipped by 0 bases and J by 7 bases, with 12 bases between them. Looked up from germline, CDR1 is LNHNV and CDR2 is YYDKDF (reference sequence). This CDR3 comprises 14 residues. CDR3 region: CATSRDPGVFGYTF. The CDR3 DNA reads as TGTGCCACCAGCAGAGATCCGGGGGTTTTTGGCTACACCTTC.

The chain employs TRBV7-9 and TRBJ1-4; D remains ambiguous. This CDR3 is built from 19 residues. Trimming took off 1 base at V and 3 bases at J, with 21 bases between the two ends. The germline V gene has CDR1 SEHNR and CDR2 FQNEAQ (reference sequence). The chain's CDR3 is CASSLVGIGSERSNEKLFF. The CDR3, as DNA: TGTGCCAGCAGCTTAGTTGGTATCGGCAGTGAGAGGTCTAATGAAAAACTGTTTTTT.

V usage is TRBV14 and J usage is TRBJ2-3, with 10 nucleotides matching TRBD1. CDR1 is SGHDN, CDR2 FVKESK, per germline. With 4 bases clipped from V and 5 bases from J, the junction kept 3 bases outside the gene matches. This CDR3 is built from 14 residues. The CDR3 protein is CASSRDRGQDTQYF. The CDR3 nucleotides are TGTGCCAGCAGCCGGGACAGGGGCCAAGATACGCAGTATTTT. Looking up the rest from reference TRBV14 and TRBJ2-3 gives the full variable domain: EAGVTQFPSHSVIEKGQTVTLRCDPISGHDNLYWYRRVMGKEIKFLLHFVKESKQDESGMPNNRFLAERTGGTYSTLKVQPAELEDSGVYFCASSRDRGQDTQYFGPGTRLTVL.

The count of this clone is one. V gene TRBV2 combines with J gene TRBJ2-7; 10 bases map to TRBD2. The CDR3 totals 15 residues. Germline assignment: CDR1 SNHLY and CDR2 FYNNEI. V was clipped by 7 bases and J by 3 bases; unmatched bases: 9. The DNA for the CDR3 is TGTGCCAGCATCTCCTGGGCTAGCGGGAGCTACGAGCAGTACTTC. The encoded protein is CASISWASGSYEQYF.

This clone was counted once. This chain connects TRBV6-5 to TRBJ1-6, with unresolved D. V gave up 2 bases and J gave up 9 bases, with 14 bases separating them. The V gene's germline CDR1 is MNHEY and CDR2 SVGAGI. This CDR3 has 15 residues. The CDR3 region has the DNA TGTGCCAGCAGTTACCCCCCCGGTAGTGGTTCACCCCTCCACTTT. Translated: CASSYPPGSGSPLHF.